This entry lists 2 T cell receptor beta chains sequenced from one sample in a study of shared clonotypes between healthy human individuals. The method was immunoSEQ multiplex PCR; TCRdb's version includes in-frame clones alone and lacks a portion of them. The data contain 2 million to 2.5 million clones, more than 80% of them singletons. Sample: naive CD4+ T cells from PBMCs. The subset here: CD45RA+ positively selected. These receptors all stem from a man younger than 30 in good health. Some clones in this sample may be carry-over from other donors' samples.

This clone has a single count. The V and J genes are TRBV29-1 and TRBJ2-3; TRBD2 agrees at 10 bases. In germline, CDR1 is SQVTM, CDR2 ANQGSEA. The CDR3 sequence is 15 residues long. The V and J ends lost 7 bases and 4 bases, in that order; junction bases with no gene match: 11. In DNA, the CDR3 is TGCAGCGGTTCGGGAGCTAGCGGGAGATCAGATACGCAGTATTTT. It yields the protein CSGSGASGRSDTQYF.

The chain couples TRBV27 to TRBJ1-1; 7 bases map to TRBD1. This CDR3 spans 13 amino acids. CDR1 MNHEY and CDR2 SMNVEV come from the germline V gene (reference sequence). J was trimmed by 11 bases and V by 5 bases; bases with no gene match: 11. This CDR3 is CASSPQSTGRAFF. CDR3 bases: TGTGCCAGCAGTCCCCAATCGACAGGGCGGGCTTTCTTT.